One and the same sample provided the 12 T cell receptor beta chains below, sequenced in a study of glioma-infiltrating T cells after dendritic cell vaccination. Time point reported: after dendritic cell vaccination, including at tumor progression/relapse. TCRdb's copy holds only in-frame clones and misses some; the assay was immunoSEQ multiplex PCR. The sample consists of 70,000 to 95,000 clones, roughly 91% of them appearing once. The specimen was blood, collected after dendritic cell vaccination. The origin of the receptors is a human donor with glioblastoma.

This chain joins TRBV6-6 and TRBJ2-3, with 10 bases identical to TRBD1. The CDR3 runs 15 residues. The germline CDR1 and CDR2 sequences are MNHNY and SVGAGI (reference sequence). The trim removed 6 bases at V and 3 bases at J, leaving 6 bases unmatched. The CDR3 DNA reads TGTGCCAGCAGCCCCGGGACAGGGGAAACAGATACGCAGTATTTT. It yields the protein CASSPGTGETDTQYF.

The chain is built from TRBV15 and TRBJ1-5; tentatively, D is TRBD1 (5 bases). V lost 0 bases to trimming and J lost 6 bases, with 15 bases between them. Germline loops: CDR1 LNHNV, CDR2 YYDKDF (reference sequence). The CDR3 loop spans 16 amino acids. CDR3 DNA sequence: TGTGCCACCAGCAGAGATAGCGGCAGGGAGGGTCAGCCCCAGCATTTT. This sequence encodes CATSRDSGREGQPQHF.

The V call is TRBV5-6, the J call TRBJ1-4; D might be TRBD1 (5 bases). Germline CDR1 is SGHDT and CDR2 is YYEEEE. This CDR3 contains 14 residues. Trimming took 1 base from V and 11 from J, leaving 15 bases between them. CDR3 sequence reads: CASSLFGGKGKLFF. The CDR3 DNA is TGTGCCAGCAGCTTGTTCGGTGGCAAGGGGAAACTGTTTTTT.

This chain links TRBV7-9 with TRBJ2-4, with D unresolved. Germline CDR1 SEHNR, CDR2 FQNEAQ (reference sequence). This CDR3 comprises 15 residues. The V gene lost 4 bases and the J gene lost 8 bases, with 18 bases spanning the gap. The DNA of the CDR3 is TGTGCCAGCAGCTCCCTTATCCTGGATGGGCACATTCAGTACTTC. The encoded protein is CASSSLILDGHIQYF.

The chain combines TRBV7-5 with TRBJ1-2; the DNA was not used to check the table's D call, TRBD1. TRBV7-5 is noted as a pseudogene. The CDR3 sequence is 13 residues long. In DNA form, the CDR3 reads TGTGTCAGAAGCCCGACAGGGCCCTATGGCTACACCTTC. Protein product: CVRSPTGPYGYTF.

The chain links TRBV5-1 to TRBJ2-5; TRBD1 might be the D (5 bases). The J call may be wrong; the DNA end is better matched by TRBJ2-7. From germline, CDR1 is SGHRS and CDR2 YFSETQ. The CDR3 extends over 13 amino acids. The CDR3 region has the DNA TGCGCCAGCAGCCCGCCAGACAGTTACGAGCAGTACTTC. As protein: CASSPPDSYEQYF.

Note on this clone: One junction end disagrees with the germline gene, perhaps due to a read error. Other nucleotide sequences in the sample specify the same CDR3. The J gene is TRBJ2-7, the V gene TRBV19, with 7 bases identical to TRBD2. The germline V gene has CDR1 LNHDA and CDR2 SQIVND (reference sequence). The CDR3 has 14 residues. CDR3: CARAGGGYVGKQYF. CDR3 DNA sequence: TGCGCCAGGGCGGGCGGGGGATACGTTGGCAAGCAGTACTTC.

The V call is TRBV18, the J call TRBJ2-7; TRBD2 matches 8 bases. Germline CDR1 reads KGHSH; CDR2 reads LQKENI. The CDR3 runs to 16 residues. J was trimmed by 1 base and V by 2 bases; bases with no gene match: 7. CDR3 in DNA: TGTGCCAGCTCACCAAAACTGCGGGGGGTATCCTACGAGCAGTACTTC. This sequence encodes CASSPKLRGVSYEQYF.

The CDR3 DNA reads as TGTGCCAGCCTTCGACAGGGAAGAGCTTTCTTT. Protein sequence: CASLRQGRAFF. The V and J genes are TRBV25-1 and TRBJ1-1; TRBD1 matches at 7 bases. The germline V gene encodes CDR1 MGHDK and CDR2 SYGVNS. V trimming: 8 bases; J trimming: 10 bases; junction bases outside the gene matches: 7. The CDR3 extends over 11 amino acids. Looking up the rest from reference TRBV25-1 and TRBJ1-1 gives the full variable domain: EADIYQTPRYLVIGTGKKITLECSQTMGHDKMYWYQQDPGMELHLIHYSYGVNSTEKGDLSSESTVSRIRTEHFPLTLESARPSHTSQYLCASLRQGRAFFGQGTRLTVV.

The chain carries TRBV5-6 and TRBJ2-2, with TRBD2 matching over 13 bases. CDR3 size: 17 residues. CDR1 SGHDT and CDR2 YYEEEE come from the germline V gene. J lost 6 bases, V lost 4 bases, and 9 bases had no gene match. DNA of the CDR3: TGTGCCAGCAGCGCGGGACTAGCGGGACCTCAGCCCGGGGAGCTGTTTTTT. Protein sequence: CASSAGLAGPQPGELFF. The variable domain in full, with the rest retrieved from reference TRBV5-6 and TRBJ2-2, is DAGVTQSPTHLIKTRGQQVTLRCSPKSGHDTVSWYQQALGQGPQFIFQYYEEEERQRGNFPDRFSGHQFPNYSSELNVNALLLGDSALYLCASSAGLAGPQPGELFFGEGSRLTVL.

This clone is a singleton in its sample. This chain connects TRBV4-1 to TRBJ2-3, with 7 bases aligning to TRBD1. V shed 4 bases, J shed 3 bases, and the junction held 7 bases outside the gene matches. The germline CDR1 and CDR2 sequences are MGHRA and YSYEKL. The length of the CDR3 is 15 residues. CDR3 amino acids: CASSPGTAATDTQYF. CDR3 bases: TGCGCCAGCAGCCCCGGGACAGCGGCGACAGATACGCAGTATTTT.

This chain uses TRBV7-2 with TRBJ1-5; D is perhaps TRBD1 (6 bases). CDR1 is SGHTA, CDR2 FQGNSA, per germline. The CDR3 is 14 amino acids. The ends were cut back, 5 bases at V and 2 bases at J, with 10 bases in the middle. The CDR3 DNA sequence: TGTGCCAGCAGCACGGACAGTGGCAATCAGCCCCAGCATTTT. This gives the protein CASSTDSGNQPQHF.